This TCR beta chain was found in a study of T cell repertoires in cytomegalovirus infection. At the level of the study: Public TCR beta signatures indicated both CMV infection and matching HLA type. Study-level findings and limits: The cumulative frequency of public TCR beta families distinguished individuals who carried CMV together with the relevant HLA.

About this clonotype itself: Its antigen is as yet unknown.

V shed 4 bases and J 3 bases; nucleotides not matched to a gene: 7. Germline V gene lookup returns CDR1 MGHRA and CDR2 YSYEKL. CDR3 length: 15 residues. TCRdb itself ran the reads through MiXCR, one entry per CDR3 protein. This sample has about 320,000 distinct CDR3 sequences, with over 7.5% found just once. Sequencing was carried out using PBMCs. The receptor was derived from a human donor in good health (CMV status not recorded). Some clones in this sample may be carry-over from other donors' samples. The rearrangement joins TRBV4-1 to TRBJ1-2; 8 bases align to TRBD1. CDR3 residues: CASSRGQEGDYGYTF. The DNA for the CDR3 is TGCGCCAGCAGCCGGGGACAGGAAGGCGACTATGGCTACACCTTC.